This record concerns one TCR beta chain sequence. This clonotype showed up just a few times. Its antigen remains undetermined. No qualities accompany the bases; no much larger clone lies one base away. This record belongs to a study of response to subunit inactivated influenza vaccine (dated by TCRdb to between 2017 and 2018). The study in broad terms: To follow how T cells responded to a trivalent subunit inactivated influenza vaccine, the researchers relied on deep quantitative profiling of the T cell receptor repertoire.

Overall study outcomes, separate from this receptor: The authors suggested that each seasonal influenza vaccination may recruit only a limited number of new T cells.

Library preparation used RT-PCR. TCRdb records Illumina HiSeq 2500 as the sequencer. The public reads were reanalyzed by TCRdb: fastp trimming at Q25, MiXCR alignment, in-frame beta chains only. Entries that share a CDR3 protein sequence are merged under the most common genes and DNA. The sample data list hundreds of thousands of distinct CDR3 sequences, and about a fifth of these were observed just once. The biggest ten clones account for 10% to 13% of the sample. The sequence was collected from a man between 50 and 69 years old who received an inactivated influenza vaccine. Donor details come from another sample of the same person, matched by shared clones. This sample comprised PBMCs from blood, obtained about 20 months after vaccination.

The DNA reads TGCGCCAGCAGCTTGGACAGGGAAAGGCAGTTCTTC. Protein translation: CASSLDRERQFF. Rearrangement joined TRBV5-1 to TRBJ2-1, and perhaps TRBD1 as D gene, on 6 matching bases. CDR1 and CDR2, per the germline V gene, are SGHRS and YFSETQ. Trimming costs V 0 bases and J 12 bases, and their ends lie 10 bases apart. Including the terminal cysteine and phenylalanine, the CDR3 comprises 12 residues. The sequence is cut down to CDR3 DNA, 36 bases in frame from base 1.